The source of this T cell receptor (beta chain) is a study of chemoradiotherapy in HPV16-positive cancers. Method: immunoSEQ multiplex PCR; TCRdb's copy keeps in-frame clones and lacks some. The table includes 9,500 to 15,000 clones, roughly 73% detected once. The CDR3 covers 12 residues. Trimming removed 1 base from V and 8 bases from J, with 8 bases in between. Germline-derived CDR1 and CDR2 are SEHNR and FQNEAQ (reference sequence). This clonotype was obtained from a human donor with HPV-associated anogenital cancer. This specimen was taken from a patient who underwent chemoradiotherapy. The gene calls are TRBV7-9 and TRBJ1-2; tentative D call: TRBD1 (5 bases). This CDR3 reads CASSLDRSGYTF. In DNA form, the CDR3 reads TGTGCCAGCAGCTTAGACAGGTCCGGCTACACCTTC.